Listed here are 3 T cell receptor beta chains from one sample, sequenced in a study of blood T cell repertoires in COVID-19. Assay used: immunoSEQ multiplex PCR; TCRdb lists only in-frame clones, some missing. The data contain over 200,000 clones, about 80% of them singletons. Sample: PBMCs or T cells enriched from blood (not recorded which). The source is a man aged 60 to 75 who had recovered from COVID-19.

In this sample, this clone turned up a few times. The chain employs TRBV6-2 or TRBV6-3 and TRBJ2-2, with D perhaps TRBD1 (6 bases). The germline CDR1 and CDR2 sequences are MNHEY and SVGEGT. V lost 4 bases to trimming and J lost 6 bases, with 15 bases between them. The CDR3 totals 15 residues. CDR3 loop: CASSWGPGLAGELFF. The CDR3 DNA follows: TGTGCCAGCAGTTGGGGGCCAGGACTGGCCGGGGAGCTGTTTTTT.

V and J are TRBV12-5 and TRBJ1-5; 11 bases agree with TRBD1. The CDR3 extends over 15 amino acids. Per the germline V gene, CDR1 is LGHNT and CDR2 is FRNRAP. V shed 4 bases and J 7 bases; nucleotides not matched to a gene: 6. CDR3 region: CASGSAGQGDQPQHF. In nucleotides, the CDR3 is TGTGCTAGTGGTTCGGCGGGACAGGGGGACCAGCCCCAGCATTTT.

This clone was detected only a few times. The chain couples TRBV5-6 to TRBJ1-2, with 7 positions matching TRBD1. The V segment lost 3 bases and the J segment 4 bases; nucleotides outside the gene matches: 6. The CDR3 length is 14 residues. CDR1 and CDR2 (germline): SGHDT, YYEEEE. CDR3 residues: CASSSIQGVYGYTF. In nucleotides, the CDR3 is TGTGCCAGCAGCTCTATTCAGGGGGTCTATGGCTACACCTTC.